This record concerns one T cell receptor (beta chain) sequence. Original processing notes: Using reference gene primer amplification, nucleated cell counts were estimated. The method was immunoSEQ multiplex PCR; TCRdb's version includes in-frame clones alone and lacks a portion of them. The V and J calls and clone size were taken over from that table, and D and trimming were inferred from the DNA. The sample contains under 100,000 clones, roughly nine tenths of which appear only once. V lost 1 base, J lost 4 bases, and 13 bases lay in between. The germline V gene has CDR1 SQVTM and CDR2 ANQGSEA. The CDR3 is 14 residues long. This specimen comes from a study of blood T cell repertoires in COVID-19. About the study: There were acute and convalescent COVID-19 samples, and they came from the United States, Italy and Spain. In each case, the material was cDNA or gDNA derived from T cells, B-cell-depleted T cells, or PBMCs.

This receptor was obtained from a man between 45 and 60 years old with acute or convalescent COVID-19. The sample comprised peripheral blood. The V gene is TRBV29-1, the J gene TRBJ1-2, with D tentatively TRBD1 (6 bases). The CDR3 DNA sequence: TGCAGCGTTGAAGGGCGGGGGCTTAGCTATGGCTACACCTTC. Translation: CSVEGRGLSYGYTF.